Presented here are 29 T cell receptor beta chains from one specimen sequenced in a study of cytomegalovirus exposure and HLA in healthy donors. Primers included in the PCR were 60 Vbeta and 13 Jbeta primers. The data were produced by immunoSEQ multiplex PCR, yet TCRdb's version contains in-frame clones alone and is incomplete. The sample has about 190,000 clones, 79% seen once. Sequences were obtained from PBMCs. These receptors all stem from a woman younger than 35 in good health and CMV-seronegative.

The CDR3: CAAEGRIPYEQYF. Written as DNA, the CDR3 is TGTGCCGCGGAAGGTAGAATTCCTTACGAGCAGTACTTC. V gene TRBV7-9 combines with J gene TRBJ2-7; no clear D gene. Germline CDR1 reads SEHNR; CDR2 reads FQNEAQ (reference sequence). CDR3 length: 13 amino acids. V lost 11 bases, J lost 4 bases, and 18 bases lay in between. Based on the CDR3 plus reference TRBV7-9 and TRBJ2-7, the full variable domain is DTGVSQNPRHKITKRGQNVTFRCDPISEHNRLYWYRQTLGQGPEFLTYFQNEAQLEKSRLLSDRFSAERPKGSFSTLEIQRTEQGDSAMYLCAAEGRIPYEQYFGPGTRLTVT.

This clone showed up just a few times. V and J are TRBV6-5 and TRBJ2-1, with 16 bases identical to TRBD2. J gave up 7 bases and V 6 bases, and 3 bases lay outside the gene matches. The CDR3 totals 15 residues. Germline lookup yields CDR1 MNHEY and CDR2 SVGAGI. CDR3 region: CASRGLAGGMNEQFF. In nucleotides, the CDR3 is TGTGCCAGCAGGGGACTAGCGGGAGGGATGAATGAGCAGTTCTTC.

V usage is TRBV30 and J usage is TRBJ2-1; 8 bases fit TRBD2. Germline V CDR1 and CDR2: GTSNPN, SVGIG (reference sequence). The CDR3 covers 14 residues. Losses at the gene ends were 7 bases for V and 0 bases for J; bases not matched to a gene: 5. The CDR3 DNA reads as TGTGCCTCTAGCGGGCTCAGCTCCTACAATGAGCAGTTCTTC. Protein sequence: CASSGLSSYNEQFF. The variable domain in full, with the rest retrieved from reference TRBV30 and TRBJ2-1, is SQTIHQWPATLVQPVGSPLSLECTVEGTSNPNLYWYRQAAGRGLQLLFYSVGIGQISSEVPQNLSASRPQDRQFILSSKKLLLSDSGFYLCASSGLSSYNEQFFGPGTRLTVL.

This clone showed up just a few times. V usage is TRBV19 and J usage is TRBJ1-6; TRBD1 might be the D (6 bases). Germline V gene data show CDR1 as LNHDA and CDR2 as SQIVND (reference sequence). V was pared by 10 bases and J by 7 bases, with 11 bases between. This CDR3 region has 12 residues. The CDR3 loop reads CATSGVNSPLHF. The DNA for the CDR3 is TGTGCCACCTCAGGGGTGAATTCACCCCTCCACTTT.

The CDR3, as DNA: TGTGCCAGCAGTTCAACCCCAGGGTTCCGGGGGGGGCCCCTCCACTTT. This encodes CASSSTPGFRGGPLHF. The chain uses TRBV28 and TRBJ1-6; D might be TRBD1 (5 bases). Germline CDR1 and CDR2: MDHEN and SYDVKM. V lost 4 bases, J lost 13 bases, and 23 bases lay in between. The CDR3 spans 16 residues. The full variable domain, in which reference TRBV28 and TRBJ1-6 provide the parts outside the CDR3, is DVKVTQSSRYLVKRTGEKVFLECVQDMDHENMFWYRQDPGLGLRLIYFSYDVKMKEKGDIPEGYSVSREKKERFSLILESASTNQTSMYLCASSSTPGFRGGPLHFGNGTRLTVT.

This chain connects TRBV5-5 to TRBJ1-5, with TRBD1 matching over 10 bases. The CDR3 loop spans 14 amino acids. Losses at the gene ends were 4 bases for V and 7 bases for J; bases not matched to a gene: 5. Per the germline V gene, CDR1 is SGHKS and CDR2 is YYEKEE (reference sequence). The CDR3 here is CASSRDRGGQPQHF. DNA for the CDR3: TGTGCCAGCAGCCGGGACAGGGGAGGCCAGCCCCAGCATTTT.

The rearrangement links TRBV6-1 to TRBJ2-7; D perhaps matches TRBD2 (6 bases). This CDR3 comprises 14 residues. Germline V gene data show CDR1 as MNHNS and CDR2 as SASEGT. Deletions cut 8 bases from V and 0 bases from J, with 14 bases between. CDR3 DNA sequence: TGTGCCAGCGCGGGGACGGCCTTCTCCTACGAGCAGTACTTC. It encodes CASAGTAFSYEQYF.

The chain combines TRBV9 with TRBJ2-5; 8 bases line up with TRBD2. The V and J ends lost 0 bases and 5 bases, in that order; junction bases with no gene match: 6. Germline CDR1 is SGDLS and CDR2 is YYNGEE. The CDR3 length is 15 residues. This CDR3 reads CASSVAGGAGETQYF. The CDR3 region has the DNA TGTGCCAGCAGCGTAGCCGGGGGGGCCGGGGAGACCCAGTACTTC.

The V gene is TRBV4-2, the J gene TRBJ2-5; TRBD2 matches 9 bases. The CDR3 consists of 15 residues. Germline V lookup: CDR1 LGHNA, CDR2 YNFKEQ. J was trimmed by 2 bases and V by 1 base; bases with no gene match: 2. This chain's CDR3 is CASSQVTSGQETQYF. The CDR3, as DNA: TGTGCCAGCAGCCAAGTGACTAGCGGACAAGAGACCCAGTACTTC.

The rearrangement uses TRBV6-6 and TRBJ1-1, with 7 positions matching TRBD1. The germline V gene has CDR1 MNHNY and CDR2 SVGAGI (reference sequence). There are 13 residues in the CDR3. The V segment lost 9 bases and the J segment 3 bases; nucleotides outside the gene matches: 7. CDR3 nucleotide sequence: TGTGCCAGTTCTAGGGGGCGGGACACTGAAGCTTTCTTT. It specifies CASSRGRDTEAFF.

CDR3: CASSIGTKSTEAFF. The CDR3 DNA reads TGTGCCAGTAGTATAGGGACAAAATCCACTGAAGCTTTCTTT. The J gene is TRBJ1-1, the V gene TRBV19; a possible D gene is TRBD1 (5 bases). Germline lookup yields CDR1 LNHDA and CDR2 SQIVND (reference sequence). The ends were cut back, 1 base at V and 4 bases at J, with 10 bases in the middle. The length of the CDR3 is 14 residues.

On this clone: Mismatch with germline at one junction end may stem from a read error. For the CDR3, the DNA is TGTGCCAGCAGCCAACGTGGGGGGACCTACACAGGTACGCAGTATTTT. This translates into CASSQRGGTYTGTQYF. The V call is TRBV7-8, the J call TRBJ2-3; TRBD2 is a possible D gene (6 bases). The CDR3 loop spans 16 amino acids. The germline V gene has CDR1 SGHVS and CDR2 FQNEAQ.

The CDR3 DNA reads as TGTGCCAGCAGCCCAAAGGGGGGGCAGATTGGCTACACCTTC. This gives the protein CASSPKGGQIGYTF. The chain recombines TRBV7-9 with TRBJ1-2; maybe TRBD1 (6 bases). Germline lookup yields CDR1 SEHNR and CDR2 FQNEAQ (reference sequence). Trimming removed 5 bases from V and 7 bases from J, with 17 bases in between. The CDR3 totals 14 residues.

The rearrangement links TRBV4-1 to TRBJ1-5, with 11 bases fitting TRBD1. The germline gives CDR1 MGHRA, CDR2 YSYEKL. This CDR3 spans 17 amino acids. V lost 3 bases, J lost 1 base, and 5 bases stayed unmatched. CDR3 residues: CASSQDRGLASNQPQHF. Here the CDR3 DNA reads TGCGCCAGCAGCCAGGACAGGGGGCTGGCGAGCAATCAGCCCCAGCATTTT.

V gene TRBV7-9 combines with J gene TRBJ1-1; TRBD1 aligns across 8 bases. The CDR3 sequence is 15 residues long. The germline V gene has CDR1 SEHNR and CDR2 FQNEAQ (reference sequence). V trimming: 2 bases; J trimming: 1 base; junction bases outside the gene matches: 3. For the CDR3, the DNA is TGTGCCAGCAGCTTAAGACAGGGGTCGAACACTGAAGCTTTCTTT. This gives the protein CASSLRQGSNTEAFF.

The chain carries TRBV30 and TRBJ2-1; 13 positions match TRBD2. The V gene's germline CDR1 is GTSNPN and CDR2 SVGIG (reference sequence). The CDR3 covers 16 residues. The V and J ends lost 0 bases and 6 bases, in that order; junction bases with no gene match: 5. In DNA, the CDR3 is TGTGCCTGGAGTGTAAAACTAGCGGGAGGGATCAATGAGCAGTTCTTC. Translated, it gives CAWSVKLAGGINEQFF.

The rearrangement joins TRBV19 to TRBJ2-5, with 14 bases lining up with TRBD2. CDR3 length: 16 residues. Germline loops: CDR1 LNHDA, CDR2 SQIVND (reference sequence). V was clipped by 5 bases and J by 5 bases; unmatched bases: 7. In nucleotides, the CDR3 is TGTGCCAGTAGTTTTGGGACTAGCGGGAGAGGGGAGACCCAGTACTTC. Its protein is CASSFGTSGRGETQYF.

The chain combines TRBV7-4 with TRBJ2-7, with 9 bases lining up with TRBD2. Germline V gene sequence: CDR1 SGHVT, CDR2 SQSDAQ. The CDR3 has 19 amino acids. J was trimmed by 4 bases and V by 5 bases; bases with no gene match: 21. The CDR3 loop is CASSPPLPRLAVVAYEQYF. The CDR3 bases are TGTGCCAGCAGCCCCCCGCTGCCCAGACTAGCGGTTGTTGCGTACGAGCAGTACTTC.

The chain carries TRBV19 and TRBJ2-7; tentatively, D is TRBD1 (6 bases). The CDR3 extends over 15 amino acids. V was clipped by 0 bases and J by 1 base, with 10 bases between them. CDR1 LNHDA and CDR2 SQIVND come from the germline V gene (reference sequence). This chain's CDR3 is CASSIDRGPSYEQYF. CDR3 coding DNA: TGTGCCAGTAGTATAGACAGGGGTCCGTCCTACGAGCAGTACTTC.

The chain employs TRBV6-1 and TRBJ2-2; 8 bases line up with TRBD2. Germline V CDR1 and CDR2: MNHNS, SASEGT. V dropped 8 bases and J dropped 6; count of bases not matched to a gene: 11. CDR3 length: 15 amino acids. The CDR3 DNA is TGTGCCAGCCGCTGGACAGCGGGAGTTCCCGGGGAGCTGTTTTTT. Protein: CASRWTAGVPGELFF.

The chain is built from TRBV4-2 and TRBJ2-5, with 8 positions matching TRBD2. This CDR3 is built from 16 residues. V lost 0 bases, J lost 4 bases, and 7 bases stayed unmatched. CDR1 is LGHNA and CDR2 is YNFKEQ in the germline V gene. The chain's CDR3 is CASSQESGGAGETQYF. As DNA, the CDR3 is TGTGCCAGCAGCCAAGAATCCGGGGGGGCCGGAGAGACCCAGTACTTC.

V usage is TRBV6-5 and J usage is TRBJ1-4; 7 bases fit TRBD1. V was clipped by 4 bases and J by 7 bases; unmatched bases: 9. Looked up from germline, CDR1 is MNHEY and CDR2 is SVGAGI. The CDR3 length is 15 residues. The CDR3 DNA reads as TGTGCCAGCAGTTCCAGTAAGGGGGCTGGTGAAAAACTGTTTTTT. Translating gives CASSSSKGAGEKLFF.

This chain joins TRBV20-1 and TRBJ2-5; D not certain. Between the trimmed V and J ends, which lost 3 bases and 5 bases, there was a span of 4 bases. This CDR3 contains 10 residues. CDR1 is DFQATT and CDR2 is SNEGSKA in the germline V gene (reference sequence). The CDR3 region has the DNA TGCAGTGCTAGGACTGAGACCCAGTACTTC. Protein sequence: CSARTETQYF.

This sequence joins TRBV15 and TRBJ1-5, with 9 bases fitting TRBD1. Germline CDR1 is LNHNV and CDR2 is YYDKDF (reference sequence). J lost 6 bases, V lost 3 bases, and 9 bases had no gene match. This CDR3 has 16 residues. CDR3 DNA sequence: TGTGCCACCAGCAGGGGACAGGGAGTGGTCGTTCAGCCCCAGCATTTT. This gives the protein CATSRGQGVVVQPQHF. The full variable domain, its missing parts supplied by reference TRBV15 and TRBJ1-5, is DAMVIQNPRYQVTQFGKPVTLSCSQTLNHNVMYWYQQKSSQAPKLLFHYYDKDFNNEADTPDNFQSRRPNTSFCFLDIRSPGLGDTAMYLCATSRGQGVVVQPQHFGDGTRLSIL.

This chain links TRBV7-9 with TRBJ2-3; D may be TRBD2 (6 bases). CDR3 length: 17 residues. V lost 4 bases and J 4 bases, leaving 21 bases between the germline ends. Germline V gene data show CDR1 as SEHNR and CDR2 as FQNEAQ (reference sequence). CDR3 nucleotide sequence: TGTGCCAGCAGCTCGCTTATTATCGGGAGATTCTCAGATACGCAGTATTTT. Protein sequence: CASSSLIIGRFSDTQYF.

The J gene is TRBJ1-2, the V gene TRBV4-3; D might be TRBD1 (6 bases). There are 15 residues in the CDR3. The V end was cut by 0 bases, the J end by 2 bases, with 10 bases between. In germline, CDR1 is LGHNA, CDR2 YSLEER. Here the CDR3 DNA reads TGCGCCAGCAGCCAAGATGGGGGCAGAAACTATGGCTACACCTTC. Protein sequence: CASSQDGGRNYGYTF.

The genes are TRBV5-4 and TRBJ1-4; the D gene is possibly TRBD1 (5 bases). V was pared by 1 base and J by 6 bases, with 10 bases between. CDR1 SGHNT and CDR2 YYREEE come from the germline V gene (reference sequence). The CDR3 has 14 residues. Here the CDR3 DNA reads TGTGCCAGCAGCTTGTTTAGGGGCGATGAAAAACTGTTTTTT. It specifies CASSLFRGDEKLFF. The whole variable domain, remainder taken from reference TRBV5-4 and TRBJ1-4, is ETGVTQSPTHLIKTRGQQVTLRCSSQSGHNTVSWYQQALGQGPQFIFQYYREEENGRGNFPPRFSGLQFPNYSSELNVNALELDDSALYLCASSLFRGDEKLFFGSGTQLSVL.

The V and J genes are TRBV30 and TRBJ2-7; TRBD2 aligns across 10 bases. The CDR3 consists of 13 residues. J was trimmed by 4 bases and V by 4 bases; bases with no gene match: 4. Germline V CDR1 and CDR2: GTSNPN, SVGIG (reference sequence). Here the CDR3 DNA reads TGTGCCTGGAATCTAGCGGGAGCGTACGAGCAGTACTTC. This gives the protein CAWNLAGAYEQYF.

The sample holds a few counts of this clone. The chain has TRBV5-5 and TRBJ1-5; 7 bases are shared with TRBD1. The CDR3 extends over 15 amino acids. Trimming cost V 3 bases and J 3 bases; bases outside gene matches: 6. CDR1 and CDR2 (germline): SGHKS, YYEKEE (reference sequence). The CDR3 nucleotides are TGTGCCAGCAGCTCCCGGGACAGCCACAATCAGCCCCAGCATTTT. Its protein product is CASSSRDSHNQPQHF. The whole variable domain, filled in from reference TRBV5-5 and TRBJ1-5, reads DAGVTQSPTHLIKTRGQQVTLRCSPISGHKSVSWYQQVLGQGPQFIFQYYEKEERGRGNFPDRFSARQFPNYSSELNVNALLLGDSALYLCASSSRDSHNQPQHFGDGTRLSIL.